Shown below are 7 T cell receptor beta chains from a single sample sequenced in a study of human T cells and chemical hapten exposure. The treatment was: therapeutic diphenylcyclopropenone sensitization with weekly scalp DPC. Within the library, unique molecular identifiers were attached to each individual cDNA molecule. TCRdb reprocessed the reads with MiXCR, giving one entry per CDR3 protein. The sample carries some 670 distinct CDR3 sequences, around 62% recorded once. The sample consisted of whole blood, taken before DPC sensitization or 2, 6, or about 24 weeks after (not recorded which). Every receptor here comes from an adult with alopecia areata. Some clones in this sample may be carry-over from other donors' samples. This table probably holds off-target reads from a library built for another chain.

This clonotype has only a few counts. CDR3 DNA sequence: TGTGCCAGCAGTCCCAGGGAGACCCAGTACTTC. Translating it yields CASSPRETQYF. V is TRBV2 and J is TRBJ2-5; D is unclear. Trimming removed 5 bases at V and 5 bases at J, with 6 bases between. CDR1 is SNHLY and CDR2 is FYNNEI in the germline V gene. This CDR3 is built from 11 residues.

The chain uses TRBV7-2 and TRBJ1-2; TRBD1 aligns across 8 bases. The junction had 6 bases not matched to a gene; V was cut back by 4 bases and J by 8 bases. There are 13 residues in the CDR3. Germline assignment: CDR1 SGHTA and CDR2 FQGNSA. CDR3 in amino acids: CASSSYRGSGYTF. The CDR3, as DNA: TGTGCCAGCAGCTCGTACAGGGGGAGCGGCTACACCTTC.

This clonotype was counted between two and nine times. This sequence joins TRBV7-3 and TRBJ2-1; 10 nucleotides match TRBD1. Germline trimming cut 5 bases from V and 4 bases from J; bases unmatched to any gene: 5. Germline V gene data show CDR1 as SGHTA and CDR2 as FQGTGA. The CDR3 extends over 15 amino acids. The CDR3 protein is CASSPDRGLYNEQFF. The CDR3 region has the DNA TGTGCCAGCAGCCCCGACAGGGGGCTTTACAATGAGCAGTTCTTC.

For the CDR3, the DNA is TGTGCCAGCAGCGTCCGCCCCGGAGGAACCCAAGAGACCCAGTACTTC. It yields the protein CASSVRPGGTQETQYF. The rearrangement links TRBV9 to TRBJ2-5; D perhaps matches TRBD2 (5 bases). The CDR3 has 16 amino acids. Germline loops: CDR1 SGDLS, CDR2 YYNGEE. Trimming cost V 2 bases and J 1 base, with 15 bases left between them.

The V and J genes are TRBV7-3 and TRBJ2-4; possibly TRBD1 or TRBD2 for D (5 bases each). Germline CDR1 reads SGHTA; CDR2 reads FQGTGA. Trimming left V 3 bases short and J 5 bases short, with 11 bases between. The CDR3 extends over 14 amino acids. CDR3 in DNA: TGTGCCAGCAGCTTTGCCGGGACGGAAAACATTCAGTACTTC. Translation gives CASSFAGTENIQYF. The entire variable domain, with the rest obtained from reference TRBV7-3 and TRBJ2-4, is as follows: GAGVSQTPSNKVTEKGKYVELRCDPISGHTALYWYRQSLGQGPEFLIYFQGTGAADDSGLPNDRFFAVRPEGSVSTLKIQRTERGDSAVYLCASSFAGTENIQYFGAGTRLSVL.

V usage is TRBV11-2 and J usage is TRBJ2-5; D is perhaps TRBD1 or TRBD2 (5 bases each). From germline, CDR1 is SGHAT and CDR2 FQNNGV. V was clipped by 4 bases and J by 1 base, with 10 bases between them. CDR3 length equals 14 residues. CDR3 sequence reads: CASSSWDGQETQYF. The CDR3 nucleotides are TGTGCCAGCAGCTCCTGGGACGGCCAAGAGACCCAGTACTTC.

This clonotype was seen just once. The V call is TRBV6-6, the J call TRBJ2-5; D remains ambiguous. The CDR3 has 11 amino acids. Germline CDR1 MNHNY, CDR2 SVGAGI (reference sequence). Deletions cut 11 bases from V and 5 bases from J, with 12 bases between. The CDR3 loop reads CAASPGETQYF. CDR3 DNA sequence: TGTGCCGCGAGCCCCGGGGAGACCCAGTACTTC.